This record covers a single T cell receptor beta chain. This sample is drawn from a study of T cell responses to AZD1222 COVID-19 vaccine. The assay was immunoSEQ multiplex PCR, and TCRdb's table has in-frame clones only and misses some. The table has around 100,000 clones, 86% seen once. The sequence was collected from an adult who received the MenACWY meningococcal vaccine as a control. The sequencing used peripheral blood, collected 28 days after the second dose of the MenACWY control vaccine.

CDR3 sequence (DNA): TGTGCCAGCAGTTACGGCCGGGGCCCCTACGAGCAGTACTTC. Translated, it gives CASSYGRGPYEQYF. J is TRBJ2-7 and V is TRBV6-2 or TRBV6-3; D could derive from TRBD1 or TRBD2 (5 bases each). Trimming took 2 bases from V and 2 from J, leaving 10 bases between them. The CDR3 sequence is 14 residues long. Germline V CDR1 and CDR2: MNHEY, SVGEGT.